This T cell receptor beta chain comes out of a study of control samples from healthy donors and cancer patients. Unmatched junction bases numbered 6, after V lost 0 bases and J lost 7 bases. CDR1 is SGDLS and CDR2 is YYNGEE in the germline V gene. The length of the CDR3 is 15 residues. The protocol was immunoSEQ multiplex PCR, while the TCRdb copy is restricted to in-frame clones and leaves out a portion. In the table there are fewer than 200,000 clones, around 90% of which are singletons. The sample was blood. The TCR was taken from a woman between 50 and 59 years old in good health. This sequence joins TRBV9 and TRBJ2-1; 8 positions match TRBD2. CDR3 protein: CASSVDGGAANEQFF. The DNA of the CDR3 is TGTGCCAGCAGCGTAGACGGGGGGGCGGCAAATGAGCAGTTCTTC.